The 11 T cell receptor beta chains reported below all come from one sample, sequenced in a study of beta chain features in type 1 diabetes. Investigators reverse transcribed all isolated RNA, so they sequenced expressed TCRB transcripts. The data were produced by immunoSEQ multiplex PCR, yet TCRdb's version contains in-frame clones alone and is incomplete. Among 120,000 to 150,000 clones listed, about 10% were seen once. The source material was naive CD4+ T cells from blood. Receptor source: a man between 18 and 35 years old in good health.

The CDR3 region is CASSLIASLSYEQYF. DNA for the CDR3: TGTGCCAGCAGCCTAATAGCGTCCCTCTCCTACGAGCAGTACTTC. The V and J genes are TRBV7-2 and TRBJ2-7, with D perhaps TRBD2 (5 bases). CDR3 length equals 15 residues. Germline values: CDR1 SGHTA, CDR2 FQGNSA. Trimming removed 5 bases from V and 0 bases from J, with 14 bases in between.

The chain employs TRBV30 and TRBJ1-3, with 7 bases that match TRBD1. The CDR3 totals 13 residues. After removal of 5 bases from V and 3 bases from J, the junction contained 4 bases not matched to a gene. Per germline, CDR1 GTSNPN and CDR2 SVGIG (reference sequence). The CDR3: CAWRQGHGNTIYF. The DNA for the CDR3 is TGTGCCTGGCGACAGGGACATGGAAACACCATATATTTT.

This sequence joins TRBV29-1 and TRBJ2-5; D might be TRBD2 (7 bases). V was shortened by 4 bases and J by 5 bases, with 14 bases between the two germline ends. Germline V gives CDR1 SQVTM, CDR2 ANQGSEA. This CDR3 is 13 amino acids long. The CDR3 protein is CSVVRGRGETQYF. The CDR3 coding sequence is TGCAGCGTTGTGAGGGGGAGGGGGGAGACCCAGTACTTC.

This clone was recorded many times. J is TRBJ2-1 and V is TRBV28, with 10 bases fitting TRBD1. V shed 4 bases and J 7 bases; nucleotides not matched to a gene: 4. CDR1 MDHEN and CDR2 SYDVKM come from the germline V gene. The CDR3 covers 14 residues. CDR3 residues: CASSSGQGSNEQFF. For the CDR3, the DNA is TGTGCCAGCAGTTCGGGACAGGGGAGTAATGAGCAGTTCTTC.

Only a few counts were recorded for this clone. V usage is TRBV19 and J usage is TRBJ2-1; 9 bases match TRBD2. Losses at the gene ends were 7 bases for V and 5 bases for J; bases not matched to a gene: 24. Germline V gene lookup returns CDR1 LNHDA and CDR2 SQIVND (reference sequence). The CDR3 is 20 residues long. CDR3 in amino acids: CASTLRGRVSSGVRHNEQFF. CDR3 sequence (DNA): TGTGCCAGTACTCTTCGGGGGCGCGTCTCTAGCGGGGTACGCCACAATGAGCAGTTCTTC.

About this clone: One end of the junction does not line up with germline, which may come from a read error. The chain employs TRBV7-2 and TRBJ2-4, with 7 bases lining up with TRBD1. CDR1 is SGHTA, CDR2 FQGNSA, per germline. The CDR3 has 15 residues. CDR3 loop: CASSLTGVAKNIQYF. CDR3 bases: TGCGCCAGCAGCCTAACAGGGGTAGCCAAAAACATTCAGTACTTC. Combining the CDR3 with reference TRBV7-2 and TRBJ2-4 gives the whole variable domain GAGVSQSPSNKVTEKGKDVELRCDPISGHTALYWYRQSLGQGLEFLIYFQGNSAPDKSGLPSDRFSAERTGGSVSTLTIQRTQQEDSAVYLCASSLTGVAKNIQYFGAGTRLSVL.

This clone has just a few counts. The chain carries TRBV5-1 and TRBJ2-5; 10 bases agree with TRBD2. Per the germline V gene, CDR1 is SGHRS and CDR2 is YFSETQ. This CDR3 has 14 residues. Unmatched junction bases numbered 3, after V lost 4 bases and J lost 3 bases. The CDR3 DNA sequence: TGCGCCAGCAGCCCTAGCGGGGGAGAAGAGACCCAGTACTTC. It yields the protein CASSPSGGEETQYF.

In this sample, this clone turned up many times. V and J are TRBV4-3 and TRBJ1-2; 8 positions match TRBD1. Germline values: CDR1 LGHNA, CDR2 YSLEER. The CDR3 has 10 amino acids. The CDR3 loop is CVPGGRGYTF. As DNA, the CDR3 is TGCGTTCCAGGGGGCCGTGGCTACACCTTC.

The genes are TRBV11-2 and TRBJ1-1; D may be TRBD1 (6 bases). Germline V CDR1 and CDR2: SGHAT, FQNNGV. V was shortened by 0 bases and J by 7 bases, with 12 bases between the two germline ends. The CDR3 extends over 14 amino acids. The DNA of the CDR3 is TGTGCCAGCAGCTTAGAAGGGGGTACAGGTGAAGCTTTCTTT. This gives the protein CASSLEGGTGEAFF.

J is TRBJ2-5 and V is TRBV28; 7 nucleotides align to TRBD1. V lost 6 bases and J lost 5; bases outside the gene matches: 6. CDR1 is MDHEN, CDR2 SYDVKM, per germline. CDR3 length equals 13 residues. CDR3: CASSRDSQETQYF. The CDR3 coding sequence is TGTGCCAGCAGCAGGGACAGCCAGGAGACCCAGTACTTC. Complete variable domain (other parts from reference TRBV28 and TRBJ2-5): DVKVTQSSRYLVKRTGEKVFLECVQDMDHENMFWYRQDPGLGLRLIYFSYDVKMKEKGDIPEGYSVSREKKERFSLILESASTNQTSMYLCASSRDSQETQYFGPGTRLLVL.

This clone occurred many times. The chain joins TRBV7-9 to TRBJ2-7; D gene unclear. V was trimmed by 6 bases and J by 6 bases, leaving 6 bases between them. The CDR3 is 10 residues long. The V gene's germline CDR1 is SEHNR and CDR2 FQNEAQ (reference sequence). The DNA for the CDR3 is TGTGCCAGCAGTTCCGGCGAGCAGTACTTC. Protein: CASSSGEQYF.